These 3 T cell receptor beta chains came from one sample sequenced in a study of T cell responses to AZD1222 COVID-19 vaccine (dated by TCRdb to about 2021). Library preparation was by the immunoSEQ multiplex PCR assay. As stored in TCRdb, this immuneACCESS dataset retains in-frame rearrangements with V and J assigned. A fraction of the clones does not appear; measured against another copy, unresolved V genes explain less than half of the discrepancy, and the remainder lacks a known reason. The sample table holds roughly 130,000 clones, of which 90% to 95% were seen once. Approximately 3% of the sample lies in the top ten. This sample's time point label indicates: baseline before first vaccination. Material: peripheral blood, obtained on day 0 of AZD1222 vaccination. Every receptor here comes from an adult in good health.

There are a few counts of this clone. V is TRBV20-1 and J is TRBJ2-1; 8 nucleotides align to TRBD2. The CDR3 consists of 14 residues. After removal of 3 bases from V and 4 bases from J, the junction contained 5 bases not matched to a gene. The germline V gene encodes CDR1 DFQATT and CDR2 SNEGSKA (reference sequence). This chain's CDR3 is CSASSAGDYNEQFF. CDR3 coding DNA: TGCAGTGCTAGTTCAGCGGGGGATTACAATGAGCAGTTCTTC.

The chain recombines TRBV7-9 with TRBJ2-1; 7 nucleotides line up with TRBD2. This CDR3 is 14 amino acids long. J gave up 5 bases and V 3 bases, and 4 bases lay outside the gene matches. Per the germline V gene, CDR1 is SEHNR and CDR2 is FQNEAQ (reference sequence). CDR3 protein: CASSFGGSDNEQFF. DNA of the CDR3: TGTGCCAGCAGCTTTGGCGGGAGTGACAATGAGCAGTTCTTC.

The V and J genes are TRBV15 and TRBJ2-1; D gene uncertain. This CDR3 region has 18 residues. Trimming stripped 0 bases from V and 0 bases from J, with 15 bases between. Germline lookup yields CDR1 LNHNV and CDR2 YYDKDF (reference sequence). As DNA, the CDR3 is TGTGCCACCAGCAGAGATCTCTTTCCAGGAAGCTCCTACAATGAGCAGTTCTTC. Residues: CATSRDLFPGSSYNEQFF.